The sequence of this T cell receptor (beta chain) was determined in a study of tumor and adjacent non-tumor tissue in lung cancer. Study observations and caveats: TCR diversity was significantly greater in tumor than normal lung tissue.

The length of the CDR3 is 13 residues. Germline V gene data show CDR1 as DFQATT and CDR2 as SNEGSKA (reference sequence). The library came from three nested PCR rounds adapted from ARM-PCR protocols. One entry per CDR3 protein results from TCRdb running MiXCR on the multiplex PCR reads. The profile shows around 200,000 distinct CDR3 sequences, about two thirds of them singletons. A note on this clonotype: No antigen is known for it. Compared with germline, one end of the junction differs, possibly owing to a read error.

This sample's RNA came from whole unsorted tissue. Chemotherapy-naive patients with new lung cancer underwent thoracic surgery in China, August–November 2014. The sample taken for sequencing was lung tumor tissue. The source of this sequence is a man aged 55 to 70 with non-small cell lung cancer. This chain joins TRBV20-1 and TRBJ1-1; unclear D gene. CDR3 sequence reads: CGASSGIGAEAFF. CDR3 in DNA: TGCGGTGCTAGTTCCGGGATTGGAGCTGAAGCTTTCTTT.